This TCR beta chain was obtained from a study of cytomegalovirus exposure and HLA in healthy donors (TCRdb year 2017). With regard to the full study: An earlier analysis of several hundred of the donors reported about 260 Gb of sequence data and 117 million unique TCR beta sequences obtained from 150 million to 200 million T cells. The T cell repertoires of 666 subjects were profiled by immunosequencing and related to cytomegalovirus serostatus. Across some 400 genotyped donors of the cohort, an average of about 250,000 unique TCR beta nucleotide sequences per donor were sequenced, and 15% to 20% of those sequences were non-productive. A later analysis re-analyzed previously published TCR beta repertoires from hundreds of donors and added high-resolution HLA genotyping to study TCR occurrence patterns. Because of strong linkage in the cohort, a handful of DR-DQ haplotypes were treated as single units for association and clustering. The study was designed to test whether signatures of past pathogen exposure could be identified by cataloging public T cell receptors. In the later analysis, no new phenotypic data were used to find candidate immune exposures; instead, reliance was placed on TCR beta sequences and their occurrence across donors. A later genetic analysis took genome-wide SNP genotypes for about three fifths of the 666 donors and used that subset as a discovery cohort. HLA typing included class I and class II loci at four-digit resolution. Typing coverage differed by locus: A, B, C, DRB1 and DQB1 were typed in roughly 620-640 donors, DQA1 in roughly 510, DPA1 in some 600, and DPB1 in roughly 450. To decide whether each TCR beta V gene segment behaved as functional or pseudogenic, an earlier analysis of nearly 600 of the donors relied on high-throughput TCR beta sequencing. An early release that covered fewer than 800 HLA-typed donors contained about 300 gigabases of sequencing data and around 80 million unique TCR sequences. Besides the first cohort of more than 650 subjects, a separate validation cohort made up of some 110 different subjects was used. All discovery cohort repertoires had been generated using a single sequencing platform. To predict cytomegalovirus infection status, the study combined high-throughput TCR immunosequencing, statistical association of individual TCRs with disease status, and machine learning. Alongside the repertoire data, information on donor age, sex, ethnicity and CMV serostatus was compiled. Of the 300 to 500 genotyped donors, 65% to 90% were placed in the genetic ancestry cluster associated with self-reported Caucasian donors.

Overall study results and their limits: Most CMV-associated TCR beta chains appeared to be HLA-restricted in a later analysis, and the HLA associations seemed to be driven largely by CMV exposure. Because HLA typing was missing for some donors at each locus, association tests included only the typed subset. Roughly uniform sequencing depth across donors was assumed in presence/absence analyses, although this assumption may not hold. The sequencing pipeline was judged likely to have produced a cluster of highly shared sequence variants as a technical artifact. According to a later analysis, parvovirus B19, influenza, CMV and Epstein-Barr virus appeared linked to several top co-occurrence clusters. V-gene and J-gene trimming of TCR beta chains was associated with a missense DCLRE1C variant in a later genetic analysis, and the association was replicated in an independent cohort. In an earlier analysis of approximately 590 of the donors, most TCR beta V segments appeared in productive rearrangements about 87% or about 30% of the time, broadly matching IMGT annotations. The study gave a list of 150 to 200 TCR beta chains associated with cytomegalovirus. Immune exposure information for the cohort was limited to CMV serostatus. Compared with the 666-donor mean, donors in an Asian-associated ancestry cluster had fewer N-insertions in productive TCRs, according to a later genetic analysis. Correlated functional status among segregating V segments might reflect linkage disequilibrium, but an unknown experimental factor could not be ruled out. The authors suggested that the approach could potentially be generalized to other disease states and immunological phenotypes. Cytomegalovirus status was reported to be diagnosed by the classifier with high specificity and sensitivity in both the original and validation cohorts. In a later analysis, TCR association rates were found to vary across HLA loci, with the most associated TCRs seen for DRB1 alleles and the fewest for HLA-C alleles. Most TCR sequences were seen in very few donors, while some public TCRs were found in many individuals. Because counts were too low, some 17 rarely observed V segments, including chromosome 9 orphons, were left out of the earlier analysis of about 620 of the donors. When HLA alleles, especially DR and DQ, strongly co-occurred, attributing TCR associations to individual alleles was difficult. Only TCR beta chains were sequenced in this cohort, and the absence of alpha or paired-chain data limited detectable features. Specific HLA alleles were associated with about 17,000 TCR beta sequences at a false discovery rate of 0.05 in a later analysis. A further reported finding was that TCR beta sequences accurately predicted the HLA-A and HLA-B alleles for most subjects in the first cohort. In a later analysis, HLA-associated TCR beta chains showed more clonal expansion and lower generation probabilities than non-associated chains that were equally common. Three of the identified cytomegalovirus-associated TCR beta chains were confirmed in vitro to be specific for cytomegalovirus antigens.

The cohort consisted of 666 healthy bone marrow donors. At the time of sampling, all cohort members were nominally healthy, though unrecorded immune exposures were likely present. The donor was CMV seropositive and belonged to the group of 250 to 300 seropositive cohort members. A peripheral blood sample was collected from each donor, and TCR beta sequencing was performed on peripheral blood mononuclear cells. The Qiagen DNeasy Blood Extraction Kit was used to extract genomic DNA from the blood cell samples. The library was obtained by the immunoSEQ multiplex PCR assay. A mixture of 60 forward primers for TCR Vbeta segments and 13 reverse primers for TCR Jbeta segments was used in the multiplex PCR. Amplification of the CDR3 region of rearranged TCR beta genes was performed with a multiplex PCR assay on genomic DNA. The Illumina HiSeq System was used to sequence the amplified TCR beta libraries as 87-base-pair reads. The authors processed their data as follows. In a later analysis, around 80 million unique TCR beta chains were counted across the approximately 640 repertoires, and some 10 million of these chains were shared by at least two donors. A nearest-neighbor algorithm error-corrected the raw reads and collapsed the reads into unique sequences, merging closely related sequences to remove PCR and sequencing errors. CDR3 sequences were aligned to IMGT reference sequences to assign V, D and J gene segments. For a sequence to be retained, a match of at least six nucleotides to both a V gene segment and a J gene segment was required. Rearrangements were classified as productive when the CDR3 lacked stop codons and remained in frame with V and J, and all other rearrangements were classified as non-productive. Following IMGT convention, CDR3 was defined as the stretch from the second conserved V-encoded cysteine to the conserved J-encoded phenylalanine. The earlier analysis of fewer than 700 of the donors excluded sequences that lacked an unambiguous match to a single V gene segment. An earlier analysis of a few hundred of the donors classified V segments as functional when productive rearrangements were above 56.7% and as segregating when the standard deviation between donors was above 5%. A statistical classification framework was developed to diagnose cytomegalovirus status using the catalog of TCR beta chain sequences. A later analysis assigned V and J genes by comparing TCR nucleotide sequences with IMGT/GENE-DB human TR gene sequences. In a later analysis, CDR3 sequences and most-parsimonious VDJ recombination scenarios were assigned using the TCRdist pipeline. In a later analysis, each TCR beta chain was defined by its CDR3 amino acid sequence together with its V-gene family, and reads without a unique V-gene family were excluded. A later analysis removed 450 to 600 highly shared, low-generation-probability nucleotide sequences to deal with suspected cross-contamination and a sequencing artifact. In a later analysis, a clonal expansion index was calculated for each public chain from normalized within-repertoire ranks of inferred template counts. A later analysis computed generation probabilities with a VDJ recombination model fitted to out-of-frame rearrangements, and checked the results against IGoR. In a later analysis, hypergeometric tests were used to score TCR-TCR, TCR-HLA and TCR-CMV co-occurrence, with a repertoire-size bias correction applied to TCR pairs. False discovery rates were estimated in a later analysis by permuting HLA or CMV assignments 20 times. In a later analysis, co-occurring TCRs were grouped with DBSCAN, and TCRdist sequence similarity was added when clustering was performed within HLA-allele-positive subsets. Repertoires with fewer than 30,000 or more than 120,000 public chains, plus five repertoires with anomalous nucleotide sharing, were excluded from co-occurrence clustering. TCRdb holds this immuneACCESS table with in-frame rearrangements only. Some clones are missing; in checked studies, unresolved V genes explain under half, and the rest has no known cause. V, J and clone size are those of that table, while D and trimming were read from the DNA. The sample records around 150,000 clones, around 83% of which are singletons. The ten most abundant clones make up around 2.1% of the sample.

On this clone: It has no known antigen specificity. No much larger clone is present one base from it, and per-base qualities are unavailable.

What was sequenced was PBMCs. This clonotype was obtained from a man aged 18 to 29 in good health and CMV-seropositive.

The nucleotide sequence reads TGTGCCAGCAGTCTCAGGAATAACTATGGCTACACCTTC. This yields the protein CASSLRNNYGYTF. Rearrangement joined TRBV27 to TRBJ1-2; no confident D gene assignment can be made. Reading from cysteine to phenylalanine, the CDR3 counts 13 amino acids. CDR3 DNA is the only sequence kept; it has 39 bases, read in frame from the first base. Deletion took 5 bases off V and 1 base off J, with a span of 8 bases between the germline ends. CDR1 and CDR2, looked up from the germline V gene (reference sequence), are MNHEY and SMNVEV.